This TCR beta chain was identified in a study of T cell responses to AZD1222 COVID-19 vaccine. Germline values: CDR1 SGHTA, CDR2 FQGNSA. The CDR3 spans 16 residues. Trimming removed 5 bases from V and 0 bases from J, with 14 bases in between. The table came from immunoSEQ multiplex PCR; TCRdb's copy has only in-frame clones and leaves some out. Of 95,000 to 150,000 clones listed, around 93% are singletons. The V and J genes are TRBV7-2 and TRBJ1-3, with no clear D. This sample comprised peripheral blood, obtained on day 0 of AZD1222 vaccination. This sequence was found in an adult in good health. This chain's CDR3 is CASSRGRLDSGNTIYF. The CDR3 DNA sequence: TGTGCCAGCAGCCGCGGACGGCTGGACTCTGGAAACACCATATATTTT.